This T cell receptor beta chain came from a study of blood T cell repertoires in COVID-19. At the level of the study: Some COVID-19 samples were acute and others convalescent; all came from the United States, Italy and Spain.

Between the trimmed V and J ends, which lost 0 bases and 5 bases, there was a span of 15 bases. This CDR3 is built from 15 residues. CDR1 is SGHDT and CDR2 is YYEEEE in the germline V gene. This clone was seen once. Original processing methods: Amplification of reference gene primers was used by the study to estimate nucleated cell counts. The assay was immunoSEQ multiplex PCR, and TCRdb's table has in-frame clones only and misses some. V and J calls and clone size are given by that table; D and trimming were obtained from the DNA. The sample has 130,000 to 150,000 clones, around 84% seen once. This sequence joins TRBV5-6 and TRBJ2-7; no clear D gene. The receptor was derived from a human donor in a cohort sampled during active COVID-19. The sequenced sample was peripheral blood. CDR3 nucleotides: TGTGCCAGCAGCTTGGCCGGCCTCGAGGAACACGAGCAGTACTTC. Translating gives CASSLAGLEEHEQYF.